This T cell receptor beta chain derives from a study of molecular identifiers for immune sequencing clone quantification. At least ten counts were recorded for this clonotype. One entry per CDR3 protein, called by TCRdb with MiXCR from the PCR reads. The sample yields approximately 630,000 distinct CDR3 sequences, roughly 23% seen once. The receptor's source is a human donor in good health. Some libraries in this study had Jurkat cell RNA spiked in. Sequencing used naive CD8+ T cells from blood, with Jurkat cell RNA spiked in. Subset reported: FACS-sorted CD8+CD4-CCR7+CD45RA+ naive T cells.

CDR3 amino acids: CASSRVGLPGGEKLFF. The CDR3 nucleotides read TGTGCCAGCAGCCGAGTAGGGCTGCCGGGTGGTGAAAAACTGTTTTTT. The gene calls are TRBV7-9 and TRBJ1-4, with unresolved D. Germline assignment: CDR1 SEHNR and CDR2 FQNEAQ (reference sequence). Trimming took 5 bases from V and 7 from J, leaving 20 bases between them. CDR3 length equals 16 residues.